Listed below are T cell receptor beta chains from one sample, sequenced in a study of PD-L1 blockade in urothelial cancer. The repertoire was sequenced with immunoSEQ multiplex PCR; TCRdb's copy has only in-frame clones and lacks some. The sample has about 52,000 clones, about 80% seen once. The source was PBMCs, collected around atezolizumab (anti-PD-L1) treatment. Source of these receptors: an older man with urothelial cancer. Both conserved end residues are trimmed from each CDR3.

j_call cdr3_length v_call cdr3_aa
TRBJ1-4 11 TRBV19 ASWEAFNEKLF
TRBJ2-5 14 TRBV5-8 ASSQVWGGHQETQY
TRBJ2-7 13 TRBV5-1 ASSLGQGDAGEQY
TRBJ2-1 12 TRBV28 ASTPPGSHNEQF
TRBJ1-5 11 TRBV5-6 ASSLGGIQPQH
TRBJ2-1 14 TRBV28 ASRQGLAGGGGEQF
TRBJ2-1 13 TRBV5-1 ASSLFAGGEDEQF
TRBJ2-5 11 TRBV9 ASSVGGMETQY
TRBJ2-3 13 TRBV28 ASRGAGRAEDTQY
TRBJ1-2 13 TRBV27 ASSPRDRLAYGYT
TRBJ2-6 16 TRBV5-5 ASSLAPGWGSGANVLT
TRBJ2-7 12 TRBV2 ASRRDRAIHEQY
TRBJ2-1 14 TRBV19 ASSLGGGGGGNEQF
TRBJ2-7 13 TRBV19 ASSIDRGSSYEQY
TRBJ2-1 9 TRBV11-2 ASSPVNEQF
TRBJ1-1 12 TRBV5-1 ASSYNPGNTEAF
TRBJ1-1 14 TRBV5-6 ASSFRGTAPNTEAF
TRBJ2-7 14 TRBV7-2 ASSLHSSGGAYEQY
TRBJ2-2 13 TRBV2 ASSDQGARTGELF
TRBJ2-2 12 TRBV7-2 ASSSSSGTGELF
TRBJ1-5 13 TRBV19 ASSGGQGANQPQH
TRBJ2-3 13 TRBV5-6 ASSSRRTSTDTQY
TRBJ2-1 11 TRBV19 ASRSSVSNEQF
TRBJ2-7 14 TRBV7-9 ASSSLRDRGRYEQY
TRBJ1-4 11 TRBV7-9 ASSPGANEKLF
TRBJ1-4 12 TRBV5-4 ASSAGRGREKLF
TRBJ2-1 15 TRBV29-1 SVEDPSGRLSYNEQF
TRBJ1-2 17 TRBV19 ASSMGSRQGAPYFYGYT
TRBJ2-1 11 TRBV10-2 ASSLGRYNEQF
TRBJ1-4 14 TRBV23-1 ASSQSAGRPNEKLF
TRBJ2-5 10 TRBV7-9 ASSTGYETQY
TRBJ2-2 15 TRBV5-1 ASSPTPTGGITGELF